The rows below give T cell receptor beta chains drawn from one sample of a study of T-cell reconstitution after alpha-beta-depleted transplantation in children. From the PCR reads, TCRdb called clonotypes with MiXCR, one entry per CDR3 protein. The table has some 840,000 distinct CDR3 sequences, roughly 15% seen once. Material: PBMCs, mostly from graft donor cells, obtained 360 days after TCRalphabeta/CD19-depleted stem cell transplant. The receptors shown here come from a male patient under 18 who had a stem cell transplant for acute lymphoblastic leukemia, so the T cells may come from the graft donor. Each CDR3 is given without its conserved first and last residue. Each record gives: V gene, J gene, CDR3 protein.

V gene: TRBV5-1
J gene: TRBJ2-5
CDR3 protein: ASSLAEVRKTQY

V gene: TRBV29-1
J gene: TRBJ2-1
CDR3 protein: SAVTILDNEQF

V gene: TRBV6-6
J gene: TRBJ2-2
CDR3 protein: ASSGAFGELF

V gene: TRBV7-2
J gene: TRBJ1-1
CDR3 protein: ASSRGPTNTEAF

V gene: TRBV7-2
J gene: TRBJ2-3
CDR3 protein: ASSLAWTDTQY

V gene: TRBV18
J gene: TRBJ2-3
CDR3 protein: ASSPQGPTDTQY

V gene: TRBV13
J gene: TRBJ2-7
CDR3 protein: ASSSPSTNEQY

V gene: TRBV20-1
J gene: TRBJ2-7
CDR3 protein: SARVPLGTYEQY

V gene: TRBV10-3
J gene: TRBJ1-1
CDR3 protein: AISESAGGQEAF

V gene: TRBV12-3/TRBV12-4
J gene: TRBJ1-2
CDR3 protein: ASSLPAPWGLT

V gene: TRBV3-1
J gene: TRBJ2-1
CDR3 protein: ASSQENYRAQF

V gene: TRBV19
J gene: TRBJ2-1
CDR3 protein: ASTTWWTSGGNNEQF

V gene: TRBV15
J gene: TRBJ2-3
CDR3 protein: ATSRQREGDTQY

V gene: TRBV11-1
J gene: TRBJ2-7
CDR3 protein: ASSLLSWPGHSYEQY